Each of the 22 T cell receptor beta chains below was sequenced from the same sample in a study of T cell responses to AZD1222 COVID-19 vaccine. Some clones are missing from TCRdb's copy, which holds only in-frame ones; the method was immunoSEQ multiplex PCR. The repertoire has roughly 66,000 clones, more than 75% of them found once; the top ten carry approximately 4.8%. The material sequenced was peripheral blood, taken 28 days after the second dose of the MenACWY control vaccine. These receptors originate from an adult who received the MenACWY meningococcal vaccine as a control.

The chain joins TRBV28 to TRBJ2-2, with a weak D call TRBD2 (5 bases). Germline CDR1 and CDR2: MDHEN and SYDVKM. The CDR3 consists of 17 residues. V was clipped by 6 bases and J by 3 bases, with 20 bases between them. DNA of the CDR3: TGTGCCAGCAGCCTCTGGTCGACAAGGCGGGACACCGGGGAGCTGTTTTTT. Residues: CASSLWSTRRDTGELFF.

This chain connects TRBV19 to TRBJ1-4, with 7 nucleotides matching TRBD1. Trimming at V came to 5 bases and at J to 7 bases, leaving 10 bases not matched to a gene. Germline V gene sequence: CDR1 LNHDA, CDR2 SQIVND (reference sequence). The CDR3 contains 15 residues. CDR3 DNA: TGTGCCAGTAGTTATAGGGGGCAGACTGGTGAAAAACTGTTTTTT. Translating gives CASSYRGQTGEKLFF.

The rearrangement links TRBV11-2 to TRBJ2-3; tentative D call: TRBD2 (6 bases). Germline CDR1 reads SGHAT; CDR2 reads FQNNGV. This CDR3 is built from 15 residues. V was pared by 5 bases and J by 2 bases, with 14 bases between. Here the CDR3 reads CASSRTNRATDTQYF. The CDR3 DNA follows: TGTGCCAGCAGCCGGACTAATCGGGCCACAGATACGCAGTATTTT.

Here the CDR3 reads CASSLPGTGVRTDTQYF. CDR3 DNA: TGTGCCAGCAGTTTACCCGGGACAGGGGTTCGCACAGATACGCAGTATTTT. V and J are TRBV28 and TRBJ2-3; 10 positions agree with TRBD1. The CDR3 length is 17 residues. Germline V gene sequence: CDR1 MDHEN, CDR2 SYDVKM. With V trimmed by 2 bases and J by 1 base, 6 bases remained unmatched. Using reference TRBV28 and TRBJ2-3 for the parts outside the CDR3, the full variable domain is DVKVTQSSRYLVKRTGEKVFLECVQDMDHENMFWYRQDPGLGLRLIYFSYDVKMKEKGDIPEGYSVSREKKERFSLILESASTNQTSMYLCASSLPGTGVRTDTQYFGPGTRLTVL.

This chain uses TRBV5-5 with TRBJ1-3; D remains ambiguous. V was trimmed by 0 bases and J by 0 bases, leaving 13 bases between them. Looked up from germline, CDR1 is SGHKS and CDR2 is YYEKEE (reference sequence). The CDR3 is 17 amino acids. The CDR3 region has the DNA TGTGCCAGCAGCTTGGACTACGACACCTTCTCTGGAAACACCATATATTTT. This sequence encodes CASSLDYDTFSGNTIYF.

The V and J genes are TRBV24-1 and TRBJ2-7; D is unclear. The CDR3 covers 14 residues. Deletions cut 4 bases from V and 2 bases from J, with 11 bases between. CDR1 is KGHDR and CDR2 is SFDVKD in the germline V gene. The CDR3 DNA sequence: TGTGCCACCAGTGAACCCGGGCCCCCCTACGAGCAGTACTTC. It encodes CATSEPGPPYEQYF.

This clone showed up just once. This chain's CDR3 is CASSGRLAGWVNEQFF. The CDR3 bases are TGTGCCAGCAGCGGACGACTAGCGGGGTGGGTCAATGAGCAGTTCTTC. The chain combines TRBV11-2 with TRBJ2-1; TRBD2 agrees at 11 bases. CDR1 is SGHAT and CDR2 is FQNNGV in the germline V gene. The CDR3 covers 16 residues. Trimming cost V 5 bases and J 6 bases; bases outside gene matches: 9.

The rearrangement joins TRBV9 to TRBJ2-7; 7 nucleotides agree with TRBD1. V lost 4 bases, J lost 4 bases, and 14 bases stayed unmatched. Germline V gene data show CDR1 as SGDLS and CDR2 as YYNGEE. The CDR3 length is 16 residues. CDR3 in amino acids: CASSPRGTANRYEQYF. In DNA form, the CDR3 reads TGTGCCAGCAGCCCCCGAGGGACAGCAAATCGGTACGAGCAGTACTTC. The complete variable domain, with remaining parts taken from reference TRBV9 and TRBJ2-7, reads DSGVTQTPKHLITATGQRVTLRCSPRSGDLSVYWYQQSLDQGLQFLIQYYNGEERAKGNILERFSAQQFPDLHSELNLSSLELGDSALYFCASSPRGTANRYEQYFGPGTRLTVT.

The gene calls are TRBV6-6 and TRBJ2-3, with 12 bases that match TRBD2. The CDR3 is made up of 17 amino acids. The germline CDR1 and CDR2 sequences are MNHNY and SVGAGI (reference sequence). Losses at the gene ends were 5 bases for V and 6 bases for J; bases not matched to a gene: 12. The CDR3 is CASSLTGTSGQGDTQYF. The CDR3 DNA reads TGTGCCAGCAGTCTTACCGGGACTAGCGGGCAGGGGGATACGCAGTATTTT.

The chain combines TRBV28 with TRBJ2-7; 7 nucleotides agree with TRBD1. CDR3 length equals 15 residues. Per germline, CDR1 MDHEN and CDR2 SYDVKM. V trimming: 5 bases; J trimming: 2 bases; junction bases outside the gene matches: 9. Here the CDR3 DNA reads TGTGCCAGCAGTCCCCGACAGGGTGTCGCCTACGAGCAGTACTTC. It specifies CASSPRQGVAYEQYF.

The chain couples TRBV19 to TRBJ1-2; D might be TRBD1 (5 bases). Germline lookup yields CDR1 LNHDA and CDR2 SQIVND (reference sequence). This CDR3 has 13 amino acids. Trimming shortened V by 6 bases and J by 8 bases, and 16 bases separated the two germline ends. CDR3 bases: TGTGCCAGTAGCGTACAGGTGGTTGGAGGCTACACCTTC. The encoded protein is CASSVQVVGGYTF.

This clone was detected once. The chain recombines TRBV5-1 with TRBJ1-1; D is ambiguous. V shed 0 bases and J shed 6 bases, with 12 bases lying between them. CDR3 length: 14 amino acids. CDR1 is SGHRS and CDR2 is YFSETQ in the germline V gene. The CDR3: CASSLGGTAAEAFF. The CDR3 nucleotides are TGCGCCAGCAGCTTGGGGGGAACAGCAGCTGAAGCTTTCTTT. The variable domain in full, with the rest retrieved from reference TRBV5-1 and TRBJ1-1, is KAGVTQTPRYLIKTRGQQVTLSCSPISGHRSVSWYQQTPGQGLQFLFEYFSETQRNKGNFPGRFSGRQFSNSRSEMNVSTLELGDSALYLCASSLGGTAAEAFFGQGTRLTVV.

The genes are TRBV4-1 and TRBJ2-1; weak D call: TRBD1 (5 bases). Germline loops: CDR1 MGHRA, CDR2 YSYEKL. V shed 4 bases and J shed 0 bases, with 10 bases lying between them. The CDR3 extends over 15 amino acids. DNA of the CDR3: TGCGCCAGCAGCCGAGCAGGGCGCTCCTACAATGAGCAGTTCTTC. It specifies CASSRAGRSYNEQFF.

The CDR3, as DNA: TGTGCCAGCAGCTTAGCGGTCAATACTTCCCCCTACGAGCAGTACTTC. Translating gives CASSLAVNTSPYEQYF. This chain connects TRBV7-9 to TRBJ2-7; D uncertain. The V end was cut by 0 bases, the J end by 2 bases, with 14 bases between. This CDR3 comprises 16 residues. Germline loops: CDR1 SEHNR, CDR2 FQNEAQ (reference sequence).

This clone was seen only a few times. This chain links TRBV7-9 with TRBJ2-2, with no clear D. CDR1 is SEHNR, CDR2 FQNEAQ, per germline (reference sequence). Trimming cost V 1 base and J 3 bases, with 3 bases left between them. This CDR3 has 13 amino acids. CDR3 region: CASSLGYTGELFF. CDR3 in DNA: TGTGCCAGCAGCTTAGGGTACACCGGGGAGCTGTTTTTT.

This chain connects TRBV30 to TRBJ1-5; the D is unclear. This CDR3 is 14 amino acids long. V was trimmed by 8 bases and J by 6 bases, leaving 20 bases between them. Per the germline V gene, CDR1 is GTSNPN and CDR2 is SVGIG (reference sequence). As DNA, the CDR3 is TGTGCCCTCGGATATGTGGAACTGGGTCAGCCCCAGCATTTT. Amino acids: CALGYVELGQPQHF. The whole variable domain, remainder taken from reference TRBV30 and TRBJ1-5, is SQTIHQWPATLVQPVGSPLSLECTVEGTSNPNLYWYRQAAGRGLQLLFYSVGIGQISSEVPQNLSASRPQDRQFILSSKKLLLSDSGFYLCALGYVELGQPQHFGDGTRLSIL.

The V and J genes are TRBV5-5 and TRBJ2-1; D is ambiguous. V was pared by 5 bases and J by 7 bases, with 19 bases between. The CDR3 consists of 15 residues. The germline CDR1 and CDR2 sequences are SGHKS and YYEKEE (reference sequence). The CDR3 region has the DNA TGTGCCAGCAGTATCACGGGCCTCAAAAGGAATGAGCAGTTCTTC. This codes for CASSITGLKRNEQFF.

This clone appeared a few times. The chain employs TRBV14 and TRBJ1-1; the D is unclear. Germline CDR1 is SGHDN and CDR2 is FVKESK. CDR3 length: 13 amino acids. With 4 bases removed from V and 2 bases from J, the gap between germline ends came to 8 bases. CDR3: CASSRRINTEAFF. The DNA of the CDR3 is TGTGCCAGCAGCCGAAGGATCAACACTGAAGCTTTCTTT.

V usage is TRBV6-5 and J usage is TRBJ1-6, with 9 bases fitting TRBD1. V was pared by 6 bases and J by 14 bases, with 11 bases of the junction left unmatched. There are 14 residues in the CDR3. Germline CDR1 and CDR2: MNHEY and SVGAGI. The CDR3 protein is CASRTPGQGRALHF. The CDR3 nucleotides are TGTGCCAGCAGGACCCCGGGACAGGGAAGGGCCCTCCACTTT.

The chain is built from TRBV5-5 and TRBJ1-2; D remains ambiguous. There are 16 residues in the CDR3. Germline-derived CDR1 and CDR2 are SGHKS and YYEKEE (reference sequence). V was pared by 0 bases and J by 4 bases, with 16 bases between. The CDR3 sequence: CASSLAAAAGSYGYTF. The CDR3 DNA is TGTGCCAGCAGCTTGGCCGCAGCGGCCGGGTCCTATGGCTACACCTTC.

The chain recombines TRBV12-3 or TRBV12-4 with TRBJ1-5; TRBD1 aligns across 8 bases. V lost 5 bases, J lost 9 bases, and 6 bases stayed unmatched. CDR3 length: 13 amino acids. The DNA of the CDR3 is TGTGCCAGCAGTGGACAGGGTGCGCGGCCCCAGCATTTT. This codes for CASSGQGARPQHF.

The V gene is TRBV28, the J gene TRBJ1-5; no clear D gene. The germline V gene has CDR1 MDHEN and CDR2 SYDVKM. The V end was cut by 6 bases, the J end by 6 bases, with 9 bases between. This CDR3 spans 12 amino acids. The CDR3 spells CASSPRVQPQHF. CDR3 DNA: TGTGCCAGCAGCCCCCGGGTTCAGCCCCAGCATTTT.